This TCR beta chain appears in the sequencing data of a study of regulatory T cells in long-lasting Graves disease. Whole-study findings and limits: Less diverse TCR repertoires were seen in persistent Graves' patients than in newly diagnosed ones.

In its sample, this clonotype was seen many times. Its antigen is not identified. Sample time point: newly diagnosed GD, antithyroid drugs for less than 3 months. From PBMCs, RNA was extracted and then used to make the TCR library. Unmatched junction bases numbered 8, after V lost 4 bases and J lost 4 bases. The germline V gene encodes CDR1 SGDLS and CDR2 YYNGEE. The CDR3 sequence is 15 residues long. Arm-PCR of CDR3 regions and iRepertoire HTBI primers were the basis on which TCR beta libraries were built. TCRdb reanalysed the multiplex PCR reads using MiXCR and keeps one entry per CDR3 protein. The table includes some 460,000 distinct CDR3 sequences, roughly 16% detected once. These data were also reused for a study on T cells in Graves' hyperthyroidism and ophthalmopathy.

Here the sequenced sample was peripheral blood mononuclear cells (PBMCs), taken at new diagnosis, from a patient treated with antithyroid drugs. J is TRBJ2-1 and V is TRBV9, with 7 bases aligning to TRBD1. The sequence derives from a man aged 40-49 years with Graves disease. CDR3 protein: CASSPRTGFYNEQFF. The CDR3 coding sequence is TGTGCCAGCAGCCCGCGGACAGGTTTTTACAATGAGCAGTTCTTC.